The rows below give T cell receptor beta chains drawn from one sample of a study of graft-versus-host responses after intestinal transplantation. Profiled with immunoSEQ multiplex PCR; TCRdb holds only in-frame clones, not every one. Of 85,000 to 110,000 clones in the sample, roughly 93% are singletons; the top ten hold approximately 1%. Their specific antigens are unknown. This sample comprised unstimulated CD8+ T cells sorted from spleen or lymph node cells, obtained before intestinal transplant. These receptors all stem from a human donor who received an intestinal transplant. CDR3s include the opening cysteine and the closing phenylalanine or tryptophan. The order of the fields is J gene, clone size, D gene, V gene, CDR3 DNA, CDR3 protein. D genes are given only for firm matches. Part of the rows lack a size; the others show once, few, many or a class for expanded clones.

j_call: TRBJ2-7
clone_size: .
d_call: .
v_call: TRBV4-1
cdr3_nt: TGCGCCAGCAGCCAGAAGACTACAGGAGCCTACGAGCAGTACTTC
cdr3_aa: CASSQKTTGAYEQYF

j_call: TRBJ1-1
clone_size: .
d_call: .
v_call: TRBV30
cdr3_nt: TGTGCCTGGAGACCCGGACGCTGGAACACTGAAGCTTTCTTT
cdr3_aa: CAWRPGRWNTEAFF

j_call: TRBJ2-5
clone_size: .
d_call: TRBD2
v_call: TRBV7-9
cdr3_nt: TGTGCCAGCAGCTCCCCGGGACTAGCGGGCCCGGGTGGGTACTTC
cdr3_aa: CASSSPGLAGPGGYF

j_call: TRBJ2-3
clone_size: once
d_call: TRBD1
v_call: TRBV7-3
cdr3_nt: TGTGCCAGCAGCTTAAGACAGGGGGAGGCAGATACGCAGTATTTT
cdr3_aa: CASSLRQGEADTQYF

j_call: TRBJ1-2
clone_size: .
d_call: .
v_call: TRBV9
cdr3_nt: TGTGCCAGCAGCGTAGGGCAGAGTAGTTATTTGGGTGGCTACACCTTC
cdr3_aa: CASSVGQSSYLGGYTF

j_call: TRBJ2-2
clone_size: .
d_call: TRBD2
v_call: TRBV7-6
cdr3_nt: TGTGCCAGCAGCTTAGGTCTAGCGGGGAGGTCCGGGGAGCTGTTTTTT
cdr3_aa: CASSLGLAGRSGELFF

j_call: TRBJ2-7
clone_size: .
d_call: TRBD2
v_call: TRBV4-2
cdr3_nt: TGTGCCAGCAGCCAAGATCCTCTAGCGGGGGGTCAATCCTACGAGCAGTACTTC
cdr3_aa: CASSQDPLAGGQSYEQYF

j_call: TRBJ2-7
clone_size: .
d_call: .
v_call: TRBV2
cdr3_nt: TGTGCCAGCACCGGGGAAGGGTCAACCTACGAGCAGTACTTC
cdr3_aa: CASTGEGSTYEQYF

j_call: TRBJ2-5
clone_size: .
d_call: .
v_call: TRBV10-1
cdr3_nt: TGCGCCAGCAGTCCCCTAGCAAGCCAAGAGACCCAGTACTTC
cdr3_aa: CASSPLASQETQYF

j_call: TRBJ2-3
clone_size: .
d_call: .
v_call: TRBV5-1
cdr3_nt: TGCGCCAGCAGCTTGGCAGAAGGCTACCCCGTGGTAGATACGCAGTATTTT
cdr3_aa: CASSLAEGYPVVDTQYF

j_call: TRBJ1-1
clone_size: .
d_call: .
v_call: TRBV6-5
cdr3_nt: TGTGCCAGCAGTGAGGGACTCTTGAACACTGAAGCTTTCTTT
cdr3_aa: CASSEGLLNTEAFF

j_call: TRBJ2-7
clone_size: .
d_call: TRBD1
v_call: TRBV12-5
cdr3_nt: TGTGCTAGTGGTCCAGGACAGGGAAGCTCCTACGAGCAGTACTTC
cdr3_aa: CASGPGQGSSYEQYF

j_call: TRBJ2-1
clone_size: .
d_call: TRBD1
v_call: TRBV11-3
cdr3_nt: TGTGCCAGCAGCTCCCGGGACAGGGACAATGAGCAGTTCTTC
cdr3_aa: CASSSRDRDNEQFF

j_call: TRBJ2-2
clone_size: .
d_call: .
v_call: TRBV13
cdr3_nt: TGTGCCAGTACCCAGGGGACCGGAGAGCTGTTTTTT
cdr3_aa: CASTQGTGELFF

j_call: TRBJ2-3
clone_size: .
d_call: TRBD1
v_call: TRBV29-1
cdr3_nt: TGCAGCGTTCTGCGGACAGGCCAAGGAGCAGATACGCAGTATTTT
cdr3_aa: CSVLRTGQGADTQYF

j_call: TRBJ2-7
clone_size: .
d_call: TRBD1
v_call: TRBV7-9
cdr3_nt: TGTGCCAGCAGCTCCCTAGGGACAGGTCGTTACGAGCAGTACTTC
cdr3_aa: CASSSLGTGRYEQYF

j_call: TRBJ2-1
clone_size: .
d_call: .
v_call: TRBV6-5
cdr3_nt: TGTGCCAGCAGGCGGATAAGGGGTCGAGAGCAGTTCTTC
cdr3_aa: CASRRIRGREQFF

j_call: TRBJ2-3
clone_size: .
d_call: .
v_call: TRBV2
cdr3_nt: TGTGCCAGCAAGATAGGATACCGGGACGGAAATACGCAGTATTTT
cdr3_aa: CASKIGYRDGNTQYF

j_call: TRBJ2-1
clone_size: .
d_call: .
v_call: TRBV29-1
cdr3_nt: TGCAGCGCCCGGGGGAGTGAGCAGTTCTTC
cdr3_aa: CSARGSEQFF

j_call: TRBJ2-1
clone_size: .
d_call: TRBD2
v_call: TRBV11-2
cdr3_nt: TGTGCCAGCAGCTCTACCGGGACTAGCGGGGGTGAGGAGCAGTTCTTC
cdr3_aa: CASSSTGTSGGEEQFF

j_call: TRBJ2-7
clone_size: few
d_call: TRBD2
v_call: TRBV10-3
cdr3_nt: TGTGCCATCGTTGGGGAGGGACCGGAGCAGTACTTC
cdr3_aa: CAIVGEGPEQYF

j_call: TRBJ1-5
clone_size: .
d_call: .
v_call: TRBV5-6
cdr3_nt: TGTGCCAGCAGCTTAGGGATGTTTCAGGAGGATCAGCCCCAGCATTTT
cdr3_aa: CASSLGMFQEDQPQHF

j_call: TRBJ1-1
clone_size: .
d_call: .
v_call: TRBV6-1
cdr3_nt: TGTGCCAGCTGTCATAAGGCCTGGGGAGACACTGAAGCTTTCTTT
cdr3_aa: CASCHKAWGDTEAFF

j_call: TRBJ2-1
clone_size: .
d_call: TRBD1
v_call: TRBV6-5
cdr3_nt: TGTGCCAGCAGTTTGGCAGGGGGCTCCTCGGGGGAGCAGTTCTTC
cdr3_aa: CASSLAGGSSGEQFF

j_call: TRBJ2-7
clone_size: .
d_call: TRBD1
v_call: TRBV7-2
cdr3_nt: TGTGCCAGCAGCTCTTGGGGACAGACTTTTCCCCTCTCCTACGAGCAGTACTTC
cdr3_aa: CASSSWGQTFPLSYEQYF

j_call: TRBJ2-1
clone_size: .
d_call: TRBD2
v_call: TRBV11-3
cdr3_nt: TGTGCCAGCATGGGTCGGGGGGGCCACAATGAGCAGTTCTTC
cdr3_aa: CASMGRGGHNEQFF

j_call: TRBJ2-1
clone_size: .
d_call: TRBD2
v_call: TRBV9
cdr3_nt: TGTGCCAGCAGCGTCGGGACTAGCGGGGGGGAGGATGAGCAGTTCTTC
cdr3_aa: CASSVGTSGGEDEQFF

j_call: TRBJ1-2
clone_size: once
d_call: TRBD1
v_call: TRBV9
cdr3_nt: TGTGCCAGCAGCGCCGGGACAGGGGGCGCCTATGGCTACACCTTC
cdr3_aa: CASSAGTGGAYGYTF

j_call: TRBJ1-2
clone_size: .
d_call: TRBD1
v_call: TRBV4-1
cdr3_nt: TGCGCCAGCAGTGCCTCTGGGACAGGTTTTAGTTTAGACTATGGCTACACCTTC
cdr3_aa: CASSASGTGFSLDYGYTF

j_call: TRBJ2-2
clone_size: .
d_call: .
v_call: TRBV10-3
cdr3_nt: TGTGCCAGTACAAGGAGGGGAGAGGGCACCGGGGAGCTGTTTTTT
cdr3_aa: CASTRRGEGTGELFF

j_call: TRBJ1-1
clone_size: .
d_call: .
v_call: TRBV2
cdr3_nt: TGTGCCAGTGTCCCCACAGGGAACACTGAAGCTTTCTTT
cdr3_aa: CASVPTGNTEAFF

j_call: TRBJ1-1
clone_size: .
d_call: .
v_call: TRBV4-1
cdr3_nt: TGCGCCAGCAGCCAAGATGGTGGGGTTAGCCCTGAAGCTTTCTTT
cdr3_aa: CASSQDGGVSPEAFF

j_call: TRBJ2-1
clone_size: .
d_call: TRBD2
v_call: TRBV19
cdr3_nt: TGTGCCAGTATGAACGGGGGGGCGGAAAATGAGCAGTTCTTC
cdr3_aa: CASMNGGAENEQFF

j_call: TRBJ1-2
clone_size: .
d_call: TRBD1
v_call: TRBV7-9
cdr3_nt: TGTGCCAGCAGCACCCACTCCGGACAGGCCTCCTATGGCTACACCTTC
cdr3_aa: CASSTHSGQASYGYTF

j_call: TRBJ2-4
clone_size: .
d_call: TRBD2
v_call: TRBV4-1
cdr3_nt: TGCGCCAGCAGCCAAGAGTCGGGGGGGCACCTAAACATTCAGTACTTC
cdr3_aa: CASSQESGGHLNIQYF

j_call: TRBJ1-1
clone_size: .
d_call: .
v_call: TRBV10-3
cdr3_nt: TGTGCCATCAGTGAGGGGTTGAACACTGAAGCTTTCTTT
cdr3_aa: CAISEGLNTEAFF

j_call: TRBJ1-6
clone_size: .
d_call: TRBD1
v_call: TRBV11-2
cdr3_nt: TGTGCCAGCAGCTTACCCCGGGACAGGGGGCTGTCACCCCTCCACTTT
cdr3_aa: CASSLPRDRGLSPLHF

j_call: TRBJ1-5
clone_size: .
d_call: .
v_call: TRBV19
cdr3_nt: TGTGCCAGTAGTATAGATCTAGAGGGGCCCCAGCATTTT
cdr3_aa: CASSIDLEGPQHF

j_call: TRBJ2-1
clone_size: .
d_call: TRBD2
v_call: TRBV11-3
cdr3_nt: TGTGCCAGCAGCTTCTCAGTAGCGGGGGTTTACAATGAGCAGTTCTTC
cdr3_aa: CASSFSVAGVYNEQFF

j_call: TRBJ2-4
clone_size: once
d_call: TRBD1
v_call: TRBV11-2
cdr3_nt: TGTGCCAGCAGCCCAATGACAGGGGGAAACATTCAGTACTTC
cdr3_aa: CASSPMTGGNIQYF

j_call: TRBJ1-6
clone_size: .
d_call: .
v_call: TRBV27
cdr3_nt: TGTGCCAGCAGTTCGAGTACAGGGCCTAATTCACCCCTCCACTTT
cdr3_aa: CASSSSTGPNSPLHF

j_call: TRBJ2-1
clone_size: .
d_call: TRBD2
v_call: TRBV5-1
cdr3_nt: TGCGCCAGCAGCTTGGTGGGGGAGCGGGGGTACAATGAGCAGTTCTTC
cdr3_aa: CASSLVGERGYNEQFF